These 8 T cell receptor beta chains share one sample of origin, sequenced in a study of CD8+ T cells in alopecia areata. Sequencing relied on a cDNA template that was reverse transcribed from extracted RNA. The method was immunoSEQ multiplex PCR; TCRdb's version includes in-frame clones alone and lacks a portion of them. The table records about 150,000 clones, around 57% of them present only once. Sample: CD4+ T cells sorted from blood. These receptors originate from a human donor in good health.

This clone was seen a few times. The chain couples TRBV28 to TRBJ2-4, with D possibly being TRBD2 (5 bases). Looked up from germline, CDR1 is MDHEN and CDR2 is SYDVKM. CDR3 size: 16 residues. With 2 bases removed from V and 1 base from J, the gap between germline ends came to 12 bases. The CDR3 sequence is CASSLRGVVAKNIQYF. The CDR3 nucleotides are TGTGCCAGCAGTTTACGGGGAGTCGTCGCCAAAAACATTCAGTACTTC.

J is TRBJ1-1 and V is TRBV27; D gene uncertain. Germline CDR1 and CDR2: MNHEY and SMNVEV (reference sequence). The CDR3 consists of 14 residues. Trimming stripped 8 bases from V and 0 bases from J, with 13 bases between. The CDR3 coding sequence is TGTGCCAGCCGCCGGTTGGGGATGAACACTGAAGCTTTCTTT. Amino acids: CASRRLGMNTEAFF.

This chain uses TRBV10-3 with TRBJ1-5, with D uncertain. The CDR3 length is 12 residues. V dropped 8 bases and J dropped 6 bases, with 11 bases sitting between them. CDR1 and CDR2 (germline): ENHRY, SYGVKD. The CDR3: CAIPPLTQPQHF. DNA for the CDR3: TGTGCCATCCCCCCCTTGACTCAGCCCCAGCATTTT.

The chain links TRBV7-9 to TRBJ2-7, with D perhaps matching TRBD2 (6 bases). From germline, CDR1 is SEHNR and CDR2 FQNEAQ (reference sequence). This CDR3 region has 15 residues. V lost 3 bases, J lost 6 bases, and 18 bases lay in between. CDR3 DNA sequence: TGTGCCAGCAGCTTGTCGGACTATAGGGCCGCCGAGCAGTACTTC. Amino acids: CASSLSDYRAAEQYF.

The gene calls are TRBV25-1 and TRBJ1-1; D might be TRBD1 (6 bases). Germline V gene data show CDR1 as MGHDK and CDR2 as SYGVNS. There are 13 residues in the CDR3. Trimming took off 7 bases at V and 1 base at J, with 10 bases between the two ends. Here the CDR3 reads CASKQGQNTEAFF. Here the CDR3 DNA reads TGTGCCAGCAAGCAGGGACAGAACACTGAAGCTTTCTTT. The full variable domain, in which reference TRBV25-1 and TRBJ1-1 provide the parts outside the CDR3, is EADIYQTPRYLVIGTGKKITLECSQTMGHDKMYWYQQDPGMELHLIHYSYGVNSTEKGDLSSESTVSRIRTEHFPLTLESARPSHTSQYLCASKQGQNTEAFFGQGTRLTVV.

This clone was counted between two and nine times. The chain employs TRBV29-1 and TRBJ1-1; TRBD1 agrees at 8 bases. The CDR3 runs to 13 residues. Germline V lookup: CDR1 SQVTM, CDR2 ANQGSEA. CDR3 sequence (DNA): TGCAGTCATGCCCCACAGGGGGGCACTGAAGCTTTCTTT. Translated, it gives CSHAPQGGTEAFF.

This clone was counted a few times. Other DNA sequences within the sample encode an identical CDR3. This chain joins TRBV2 and TRBJ1-1; D is unclear. V was shortened by 4 bases and J by 8 bases, with 5 bases between the two germline ends. Germline CDR1 is SNHLY and CDR2 is FYNNEI. The CDR3 totals 10 residues. In DNA form, the CDR3 reads TGTGCCAGCAGTGTACAGGAAGCTTTCTTT. It encodes CASSVQEAFF.

This clone was recorded a few times. V gene TRBV29-1 combines with J gene TRBJ2-5; 14 bases fit TRBD2. The J segment lost 4 bases and the V segment lost 4 bases, leaving 5 bases of the junction unmatched. This CDR3 is built from 15 residues. Germline values: CDR1 SQVTM, CDR2 ANQGSEA. The CDR3 DNA is TGCAGCGTTGGATGGGGACTAGCGGGAGCAGAGACCCAGTACTTC. It translates to CSVGWGLAGAETQYF. Based on the CDR3 plus reference TRBV29-1 and TRBJ2-5, the full variable domain is SAVISQKPSRDICQRGTSLTIQCQVDSQVTMMFWYRQQPGQSLTLIATANQGSEATYESGFVIDKFPISRPNLTFSTLTVSNMSPEDSSIYLCSVGWGLAGAETQYFGPGTRLLVL.